Listed here are 29 T cell receptor beta chains from one sample, sequenced in a study of shared clonotypes between healthy human individuals. Sequencing used immunoSEQ multiplex PCR; TCRdb keeps in-frame clones, though not all of them. The sample shows roughly 2,300,000 clones, 85% to 95% of them seen only once. What was sequenced was naive CD4+ T cells from PBMCs. Indicated subset: CD45RA+ positively selected. Receptors were obtained from a man younger than 35 in good health. Some clones in this sample may be carry-over from other donors' samples.

V gene TRBV9 combines with J gene TRBJ2-1; D is unresolved. From germline, CDR1 is SGDLS and CDR2 YYNGEE. Trimming pared 3 bases from V and 5 bases from J, leaving 15 bases between. The CDR3 extends over 15 amino acids. For the CDR3, the DNA is TGTGCCAGCAGCGCCGGTAGGACCCGGCACAATGAGCAGTTCTTC. Translated: CASSAGRTRHNEQFF.

The chain is built from TRBV5-1 and TRBJ2-7; the match to TRBD1 covers 11 bases. The trim removed 2 bases at V and 5 bases at J, leaving 6 bases unmatched. The CDR3 extends over 15 amino acids. Germline V lookup: CDR1 SGHRS, CDR2 YFSETQ. CDR3 loop: CASSFRTGGENEQYF. CDR3 bases: TGCGCCAGCAGCTTCCGGACAGGGGGCGAAAACGAGCAGTACTTC.

The chain couples TRBV15 to TRBJ1-2; maybe TRBD1 (6 bases). This CDR3 has 14 amino acids. Trimming took 2 bases from V and 2 from J, leaving 9 bases between them. The germline gives CDR1 LNHNV, CDR2 YYDKDF (reference sequence). The CDR3 coding sequence is TGTGCCACCAGCAGATACAGGGAGAACTATGGCTACACCTTC. The encoded protein is CATSRYRENYGYTF.

This clone was counted once. The CDR3 loop reads CASSGLNEAFF. For the CDR3, the DNA is TGTGCCAGCAGTGGTCTCAATGAAGCTTTCTTT. J is TRBJ1-1 and V is TRBV6-5; no clear D gene. There are 11 residues in the CDR3. Trimming left V 5 bases short and J 7 bases short, with 8 bases between. Germline lookup yields CDR1 MNHEY and CDR2 SVGAGI.

This clone was observed a handful of times. The identical CDR3 is also encoded by other nucleotide sequences in the sample. The chain recombines TRBV27 with TRBJ1-1; D gene uncertain. Per germline, CDR1 MNHEY and CDR2 SMNVEV (reference sequence). V was cut by 1 base and J by 1 base, with 4 bases left in between. CDR3 length equals 13 residues. The CDR3 sequence is CASSLFSNTEAFF. The CDR3 DNA sequence: TGTGCCAGCAGTTTATTCTCGAACACTGAAGCTTTCTTT.

The chain couples TRBV7-2 to TRBJ2-7, with 8 bases that match TRBD2. J lost 0 bases, V lost 4 bases, and 5 bases had no gene match. CDR1 is SGHTA and CDR2 is FQGNSA in the germline V gene. CDR3 length: 15 residues. The DNA for the CDR3 is TGTGCCAGCAGCTCCCAAGCGGGAGTCTCCTACGAGCAGTACTTC. Translated, it gives CASSSQAGVSYEQYF.

V is TRBV5-4 and J is TRBJ2-1, with TRBD2 matching over 11 bases. The V and J ends lost 0 bases and 4 bases, in that order; junction bases with no gene match: 6. This CDR3 comprises 17 residues. Germline CDR1 is SGHNT and CDR2 is YYREEE (reference sequence). The CDR3 protein is CASSLAPGLAEYNEQFF. CDR3 DNA: TGTGCCAGCAGCTTGGCACCGGGACTAGCGGAGTACAATGAGCAGTTCTTC. Combining the CDR3 with reference TRBV5-4 and TRBJ2-1 gives the whole variable domain ETGVTQSPTHLIKTRGQQVTLRCSSQSGHNTVSWYQQALGQGPQFIFQYYREEENGRGNFPPRFSGLQFPNYSSELNVNALELDDSALYLCASSLAPGLAEYNEQFFGPGTRLTVL.

The chain links TRBV6-5 to TRBJ2-3; no clear D. The germline gives CDR1 MNHEY, CDR2 SVGAGI. The length of the CDR3 is 16 residues. V lost 0 bases and J lost 0, with 10 bases in between. CDR3: CASSYSISQSTDTQYF. The CDR3 bases are TGTGCCAGCAGTTACTCGATTTCCCAGAGCACAGATACGCAGTATTTT.

V gene TRBV7-2 combines with J gene TRBJ2-7, with D possibly TRBD1 on 6 matching bases. The CDR3 spans 12 residues. The germline V gene has CDR1 SGHTA and CDR2 FQGNSA. Trimming removed 5 bases at V and 6 bases at J, with 11 bases between. The CDR3 is CASSDRWGEQYF. As DNA, the CDR3 is TGTGCCAGCAGCGACAGGTGGGGCGAGCAGTACTTC.

The rearrangement uses TRBV2 and TRBJ1-5; no reliable D call. CDR3 size: 14 residues. Germline V CDR1 and CDR2: SNHLY, FYNNEI. Trimming shortened V by 3 bases and J by 6 bases, and 12 bases separated the two germline ends. The CDR3 DNA reads TGTGCCAGCAGTGATTTCGGTGGCAGTCAGCCCCAGCATTTT. It specifies CASSDFGGSQPQHF.

This chain links TRBV7-2 with TRBJ2-1; D remains unclear. Trimming took 4 bases from V and 0 from J, leaving 13 bases between them. The germline gives CDR1 SGHTA, CDR2 FQGNSA. CDR3 size: 16 residues. CDR3 nucleotides: TGTGCCAGCAGCTCCCAGGATTCCCGCTCCTACAATGAGCAGTTCTTC. As protein: CASSSQDSRSYNEQFF.

CDR3 nucleotide sequence: TGTGCCAGCAGCTTAGGTGGTAACAGCCCCACAGATACGCAGTATTTT. Translated, it gives CASSLGGNSPTDTQYF. The chain employs TRBV7-2 and TRBJ2-3; D uncertain. The CDR3 is made up of 16 amino acids. CDR1 and CDR2 (germline): SGHTA, FQGNSA. V was pared by 1 base and J by 2 bases, with 13 bases between.

The rearrangement links TRBV4-2 to TRBJ2-7; D gene uncertain. This CDR3 region has 12 residues. V was cut by 1 base and J by 1 base, with 2 bases left in between. Germline assignment: CDR1 LGHNA and CDR2 YNFKEQ. Here the CDR3 DNA reads TGTGCCAGCAGCCAAGTTTCCTACGAGCAGTACTTC. This sequence encodes CASSQVSYEQYF.

This sequence joins TRBV28 and TRBJ1-5; D is uncertain. CDR3 length equals 12 residues. Trimming pared 3 bases from V and 11 bases from J, leaving 11 bases between. Germline assignment: CDR1 MDHEN and CDR2 SYDVKM. The CDR3 nucleotides read TGTGCCAGCAGTTTGGTAGGGCAGGCCCAGCATTTT. This sequence encodes CASSLVGQAQHF.

Here the CDR3 DNA reads TGTGCCAGCAGCACCCCGCCCCGGACAGGGTTGATCAATCAGCCCCAGCATTTT. It encodes CASSTPPRTGLINQPQHF. V usage is TRBV5-8 and J usage is TRBJ1-5; 8 positions agree with TRBD1. The CDR3 spans 18 residues. Trimming took 4 bases from V and 3 from J; bases not matched to a gene: 15. In germline, CDR1 is SGHTS, CDR2 YDEGEE.

The chain has TRBV7-9 and TRBJ2-3; no clear D. V was cut by 6 bases and J by 5 bases, with 15 bases left in between. Germline V gene sequence: CDR1 SEHNR, CDR2 FQNEAQ (reference sequence). This CDR3 has 14 amino acids. CDR3 region: CASRRLGEVDTQYF. The CDR3 DNA is TGTGCCAGCAGGCGGCTGGGCGAGGTAGATACGCAGTATTTT.

The chain employs TRBV28 and TRBJ2-2; 7 bases fit TRBD1. CDR1 is MDHEN and CDR2 is SYDVKM in the germline V gene. V was pared by 6 bases and J by 0 bases, with 1 base of the junction left unmatched. CDR3 length: 14 residues. The CDR3 DNA reads as TGTGCCAGCAGGGGGACAGCGAACACCGGGGAGCTGTTTTTT. This sequence encodes CASRGTANTGELFF. The full variable domain, with the rest looked up from reference TRBV28 and TRBJ2-2, is DVKVTQSSRYLVKRTGEKVFLECVQDMDHENMFWYRQDPGLGLRLIYFSYDVKMKEKGDIPEGYSVSREKKERFSLILESASTNQTSMYLCASRGTANTGELFFGEGSRLTVL.

The chain couples TRBV6-5 to TRBJ1-1, with D possibly matching TRBD1 (6 bases). The CDR3 is 15 residues long. Germline V CDR1 and CDR2: MNHEY, SVGAGI. With 0 bases removed from V and 5 bases from J, the gap between germline ends came to 13 bases. This chain's CDR3 is CASSYSGGGRTEAFF. The CDR3 region has the DNA TGTGCCAGCAGTTACTCGGGGGGGGGCAGGACTGAAGCTTTCTTT.

The V call is TRBV5-1, the J call TRBJ2-5; possibly TRBD1 for D (6 bases). V lost 0 bases and J lost 1, with 19 bases in between. This CDR3 comprises 18 residues. Germline V gene lookup returns CDR1 SGHRS and CDR2 YFSETQ. As DNA, the CDR3 is TGCGCCAGCAGCTTGGGGATAACCTGGGACAACTCCCAAGAGACCCAGTACTTC. This encodes CASSLGITWDNSQETQYF.

The V gene is TRBV15, the J gene TRBJ2-7; TRBD1 agrees at 7 bases. This CDR3 spans 15 amino acids. J lost 6 bases, V lost 1 base, and 9 bases had no gene match. Germline V CDR1 and CDR2: LNHNV, YYDKDF (reference sequence). This chain's CDR3 is CATSRGETGFSEQYF. Here the CDR3 DNA reads TGTGCCACCAGCAGAGGAGAGACAGGGTTTTCCGAGCAGTACTTC.

The V and J genes are TRBV7-2 and TRBJ1-1; D may be TRBD1 (5 bases). Trimming pared 4 bases from V and 0 bases from J, leaving 12 bases between. The CDR3 covers 15 residues. CDR1 and CDR2 (germline): SGHTA, FQGNSA. The CDR3 is CASSSQTGLNTEAFF. For the CDR3, the DNA is TGTGCCAGCAGCTCCCAAACAGGCCTGAACACTGAAGCTTTCTTT.

This chain links TRBV15 with TRBJ2-2; D possibly corresponds to TRBD1 (6 bases). With 2 bases removed from V and 1 base from J, the gap between germline ends came to 8 bases. There are 15 residues in the CDR3. Germline-derived CDR1 and CDR2 are LNHNV and YYDKDF (reference sequence). CDR3 DNA: TGTGCCACCAGCAGACCACAGGGGAACACCGGGGAGCTGTTTTTT. Translated: CATSRPQGNTGELFF.

This clone appeared a single time. V and J are TRBV15 and TRBJ1-4, with D maybe TRBD1 (5 bases). The CDR3 extends over 16 amino acids. Trimming shortened V by 5 bases and J by 6 bases, and 19 bases separated the two germline ends. Germline V gives CDR1 LNHNV, CDR2 YYDKDF (reference sequence). The CDR3 DNA reads as TGTGCCACCAGCCCCCGGGACCCCGGGGTCGATGAAAAACTGTTTTTT. It encodes CATSPRDPGVDEKLFF.

This rearrangement joins TRBV29-1 to TRBJ2-2; 7 bases line up with TRBD2. Trimming took 4 bases from V and 0 from J; bases not matched to a gene: 5. Germline-derived CDR1 and CDR2 are SQVTM and ANQGSEA. The CDR3 is 15 amino acids. This chain's CDR3 is CSVALGGSNTGELFF. For the CDR3, the DNA is TGCAGCGTTGCCCTCGGGGGGTCGAACACCGGGGAGCTGTTTTTT.

This clone was seen just once. Other DNA sequences in this specimen translate into the identical CDR3. The genes are TRBV5-1 and TRBJ2-1; 7 nucleotides align to TRBD2. The CDR3 sequence is 16 residues long. The V gene end was trimmed by 4 bases and the J gene end by 0 bases; junction bases not matched to a gene: 7. Germline loops: CDR1 SGHRS, CDR2 YFSETQ. DNA of the CDR3: TGCGCCAGCAGCCTGGGGCGGGGGAGCTCCTACAATGAGCAGTTCTTC. It is translated as CASSLGRGSSYNEQFF.

The V and J genes are TRBV2 and TRBJ2-7; TRBD2 matches at 13 bases. The CDR3 extends over 15 amino acids. CDR1 is SNHLY and CDR2 is FYNNEI in the germline V gene. With V trimmed by 4 bases and J by 9 bases, 9 bases remained unmatched. The CDR3 region is CASSGRTSGSSAQYF. The CDR3 nucleotides are TGTGCCAGCAGTGGGAGGACTAGCGGGAGTTCTGCGCAGTACTTC. Variable domain in full (rest from reference TRBV2 and TRBJ2-7): EPEVTQTPSHQVTQMGQEVILRCVPISNHLYFYWYRQILGQKVEFLVSFYNNEISEKSEIFDDQFSVERPDGSNFTLKIRSTKLEDSAMYFCASSGRTSGSSAQYFGPGTRLTVT.

This clone appeared a single time. This chain joins TRBV4-1 and TRBJ2-1, with D maybe TRBD1 (5 bases). The V end lost 2 bases, the J end lost 8 bases, and 10 bases lay between the germline ends. CDR3 size: 13 residues. Germline V gene data show CDR1 as MGHRA and CDR2 as YSYEKL. The CDR3 DNA reads TGCGCCAGCAGCCAACCAGGGCGCGATGAGCAGTTCTTC. This encodes CASSQPGRDEQFF.

To note about this clone: This specimen includes other DNA sequences encoding the same CDR3. The gene calls are TRBV7-9 and TRBJ1-1; 7 nucleotides line up with TRBD1. CDR3 length: 14 amino acids. CDR1 is SEHNR, CDR2 FQNEAQ, per germline (reference sequence). The trim removed 5 bases at V and 1 base at J, leaving 4 bases unmatched. CDR3 region: CASSPRTGNTEAFF. CDR3 DNA: TGTGCCAGCAGCCCCAGGACAGGGAACACTGAAGCTTTCTTT. Drawing the rest from reference TRBV7-9 and TRBJ1-1, the complete variable domain is DTGVSQNPRHKITKRGQNVTFRCDPISEHNRLYWYRQTLGQGPEFLTYFQNEAQLEKSRLLSDRFSAERPKGSFSTLEIQRTEQGDSAMYLCASSPRTGNTEAFFGQGTRLTVV.

The gene calls are TRBV28 and TRBJ1-5, with 9 nucleotides matching TRBD1. The CDR3 runs 17 residues. Per germline, CDR1 MDHEN and CDR2 SYDVKM. Trimming removed 0 bases from V and 3 bases from J; junction bases left unmatched: 6. CDR3 region: CASSLWEGTGPNQPQHF. The CDR3 nucleotides are TGTGCCAGCAGTTTATGGGAGGGGACAGGGCCCAATCAGCCCCAGCATTTT.